This TCR beta chain was retrieved from a study of identifying expanded T cells in peripheral blood. The study's findings and limits: Over about two and four weeks, about 17 and 20 clones changed, versus 1.2 between replicates. Clone count variance between approximately 2-week samples rose with total template count.

Collection occurred without any documented infections or immune events in donors. Libraries were prepared by immunoSEQ multiplex PCR; TCRdb keeps only in-frame clonotypes and omits some of them. The sample holds roughly 100,000 clones, about 91% seen once. This CDR3 contains 14 residues. The ends were cut back, 2 bases at V and 5 bases at J, with 11 bases in the middle. The germline gives CDR1 SGHDT, CDR2 YYEEEE. In regard to this clone: Its antigen is still unknown.

V usage is TRBV5-6 and J usage is TRBJ2-4; D possibly uses TRBD1 or TRBD2 (5 bases each). The TCR sequence derives from a person aged 18-70 years in good health. Material for sequencing was blood. CDR3 in DNA: TGTGCCAGCAGCTTAGTAAAGGGACAAAACATTCAGTACTTC. Protein: CASSLVKGQNIQYF. Looking up the rest from reference TRBV5-6 and TRBJ2-4 gives the full variable domain: DAGVTQSPTHLIKTRGQQVTLRCSPKSGHDTVSWYQQALGQGPQFIFQYYEEEERQRGNFPDRFSGHQFPNYSSELNVNALLLGDSALYLCASSLVKGQNIQYFGAGTRLSVL.